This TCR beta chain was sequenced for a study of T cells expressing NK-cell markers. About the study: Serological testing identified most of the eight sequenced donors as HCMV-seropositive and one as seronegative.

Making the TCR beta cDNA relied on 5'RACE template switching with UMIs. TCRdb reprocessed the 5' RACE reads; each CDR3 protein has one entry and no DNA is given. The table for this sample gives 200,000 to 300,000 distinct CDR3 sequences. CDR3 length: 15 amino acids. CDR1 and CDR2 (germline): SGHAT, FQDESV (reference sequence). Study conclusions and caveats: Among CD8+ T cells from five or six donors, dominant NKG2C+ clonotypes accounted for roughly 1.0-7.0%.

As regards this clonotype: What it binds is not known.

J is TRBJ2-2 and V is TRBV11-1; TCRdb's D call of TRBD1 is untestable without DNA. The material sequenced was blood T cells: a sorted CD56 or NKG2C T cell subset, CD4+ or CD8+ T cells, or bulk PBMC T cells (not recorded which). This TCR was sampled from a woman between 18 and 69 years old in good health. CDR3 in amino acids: CASSSGTLNTGELFF.